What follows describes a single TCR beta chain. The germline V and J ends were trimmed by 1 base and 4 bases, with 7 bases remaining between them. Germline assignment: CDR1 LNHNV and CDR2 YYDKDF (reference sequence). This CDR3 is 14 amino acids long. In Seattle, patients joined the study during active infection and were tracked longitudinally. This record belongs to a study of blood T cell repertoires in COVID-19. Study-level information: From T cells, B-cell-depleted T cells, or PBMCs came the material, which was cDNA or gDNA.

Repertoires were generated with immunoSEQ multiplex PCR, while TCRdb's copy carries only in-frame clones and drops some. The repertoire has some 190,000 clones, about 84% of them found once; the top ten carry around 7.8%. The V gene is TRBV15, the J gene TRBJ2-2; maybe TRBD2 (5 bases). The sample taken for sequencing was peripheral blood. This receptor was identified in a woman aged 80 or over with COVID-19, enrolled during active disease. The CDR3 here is CATSRGRLTGELFF. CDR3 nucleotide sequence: TGTGCCACCAGCAGAGGGAGGCTCACCGGGGAGCTGTTTTTT.